This paragraph covers one TCR beta chain sequence. Germline CDR1 KGHSH, CDR2 LQKENI. CDR3 size: 16 residues. The V and J ends lost 3 bases and 3 bases, in that order; junction bases with no gene match: 8. Populations obtained by sorting all exceeded 98% purity. The entry originates in a study of beta chain features in type 1 diabetes. Study-level information: The examined sorted cells totaled under 120 million across samples.

Reverse transcription of all isolated RNA meant that expressed TCRB transcripts were sequenced. Mean read depth for naive, central memory and regulatory T cell samples was approximately 3.57 million reads. Here immunoSEQ multiplex PCR was the method, and the copy in TCRdb shows in-frame clones only, minus some. The table has 810,000 or so clones, 15% to 20% seen once. The sequenced sample was naive CD4+ T cells from blood. This sequence joins TRBV18 and TRBJ2-4, with 7 bases identical to TRBD2. The clonotype comes from a young woman in good health. The CDR3 DNA sequence: TGTGCCAGCTCACCCGCGGGAGACCGGGGCAAAAACATTCAGTACTTC. Its protein is CASSPAGDRGKNIQYF. Full variable domain (rest looked up from reference TRBV18 and TRBJ2-4): NAGVMQNPRHLVRRRGQEARLRCSPMKGHSHVYWYRQLPEEGLKFMVYLQKENIIDESGMPKERFSAEFPKEGPSILRIQQVVRGDSAAYFCASSPAGDRGKNIQYFGAGTRLSVL.